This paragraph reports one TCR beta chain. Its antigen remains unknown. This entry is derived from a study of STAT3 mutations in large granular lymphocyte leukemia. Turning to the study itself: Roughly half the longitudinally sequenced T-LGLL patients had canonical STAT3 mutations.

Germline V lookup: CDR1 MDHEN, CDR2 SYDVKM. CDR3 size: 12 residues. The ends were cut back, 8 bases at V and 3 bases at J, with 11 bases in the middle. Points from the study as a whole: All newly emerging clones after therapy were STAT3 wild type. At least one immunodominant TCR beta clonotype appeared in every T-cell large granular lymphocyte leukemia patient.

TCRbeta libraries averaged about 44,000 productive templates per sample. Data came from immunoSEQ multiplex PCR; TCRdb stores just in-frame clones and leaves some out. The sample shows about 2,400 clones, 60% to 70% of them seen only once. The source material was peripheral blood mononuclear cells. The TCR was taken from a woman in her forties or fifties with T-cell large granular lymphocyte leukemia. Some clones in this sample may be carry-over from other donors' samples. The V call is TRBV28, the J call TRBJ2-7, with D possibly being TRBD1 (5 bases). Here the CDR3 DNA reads TGTGCCAGCGGGCGACAGAGCTACGAGCAGTACTTC. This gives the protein CASGRQSYEQYF.